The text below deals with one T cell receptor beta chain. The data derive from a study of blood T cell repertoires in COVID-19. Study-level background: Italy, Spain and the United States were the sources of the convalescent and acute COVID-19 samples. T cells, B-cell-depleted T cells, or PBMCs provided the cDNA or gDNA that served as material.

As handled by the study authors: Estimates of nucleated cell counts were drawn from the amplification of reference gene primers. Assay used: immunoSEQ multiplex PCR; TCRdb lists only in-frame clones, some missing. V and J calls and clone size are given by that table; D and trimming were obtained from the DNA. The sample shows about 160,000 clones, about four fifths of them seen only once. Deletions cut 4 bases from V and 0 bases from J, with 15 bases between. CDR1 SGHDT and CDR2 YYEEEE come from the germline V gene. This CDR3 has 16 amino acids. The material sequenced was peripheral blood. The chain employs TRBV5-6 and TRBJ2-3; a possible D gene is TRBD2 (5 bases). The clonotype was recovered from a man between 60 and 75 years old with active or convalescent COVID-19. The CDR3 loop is CASSPHTGSSTDTQYF. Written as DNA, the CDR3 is TGTGCCAGCAGCCCACATACGGGGAGTAGCACAGATACGCAGTATTTT.